Reported below is one TCR beta chain. Its target is unknown. Each CDR3 protein gets one entry after TCRdb re-called the reads with MiXCR. Among fewer than 700,000 distinct CDR3 sequences listed, 24% were seen once. This specimen comes from a study of T cell repertoires in cytomegalovirus infection. Study-wide background: In public TCR beta signatures, there were indications of both CMV infection and matching HLA type. Regarding the study as a whole: The ex vivo response showed dominance by HLA-C-restricted CMV-specific TCR beta clonotypes. Identification of carriers of CMV plus the relevant HLA was performed using cumulative public TCR beta family frequency.

Germline-derived CDR1 and CDR2 are DFQATT and SNEGSKA (reference sequence). The CDR3 covers 11 residues. The sample taken for sequencing was CD8+ T cells from PBMCs. The chain links TRBV20-1 to TRBJ1-1; D might be TRBD1 (5 bases). The receptor was isolated from a human donor in good health (CMV status not recorded). Some clones in this sample may be carry-over from other donors' samples. The CDR3: CSDGGPTEAFF. DNA for the CDR3: TGCAGCGATGGGGGACCCACTGAAGCTTTCTTT.